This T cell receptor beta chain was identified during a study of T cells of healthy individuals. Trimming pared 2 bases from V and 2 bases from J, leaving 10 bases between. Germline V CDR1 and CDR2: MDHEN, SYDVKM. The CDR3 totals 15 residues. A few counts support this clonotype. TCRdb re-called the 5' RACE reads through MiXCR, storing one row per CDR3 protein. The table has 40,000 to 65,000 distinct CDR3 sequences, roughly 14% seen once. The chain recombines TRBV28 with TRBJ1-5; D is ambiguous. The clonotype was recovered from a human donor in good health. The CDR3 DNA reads TGTGCCAGCAGTTTAGTCGGGTCTGGCAATCAGCCCCAGCATTTT. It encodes CASSLVGSGNQPQHF.